The clone carrying this TCR beta chain showed up just a few times. The antigen remains unidentified. The entry originates in a study of T cell responses to AZD1222 COVID-19 vaccine. Regarding the study as a whole: Two AZD1222 administrations were followed by greater Spike-specific TCR breadth and depth.

TCRdb keeps only in-frame clones here, not all; method: immunoSEQ multiplex PCR. The data contain about 150,000 clones, 70% to 90% of them seen just once; the ten biggest clones take up about 2%. The sample in question was peripheral blood, obtained on day 0 of AZD1222 vaccination. The sequence derives from an adult in good health.

CDR3 nucleotide sequence: TGTGCCAGCAGCCTCGTTGACGGTAGCTCCTACGAGCAGTACTTC. Translation: CASSLVDGSSYEQYF. The genes are TRBV14 and TRBJ2-7; D remains unclear. V shed 4 bases and J shed 0 bases, with 13 bases lying between them. Germline lookup yields CDR1 SGHDN and CDR2 FVKESK. The CDR3 totals 15 residues.